The 24 T cell receptor beta chains given below trace back to one sample, sequenced in a study of beta chain features in type 1 diabetes (dated by TCRdb to between 2018 and 2020). The receptor library was made with the immunoSEQ multiplex PCR assay. The entire amount of isolated RNA was reverse transcribed using the High Capacity cDNA Reverse Transcription Kit, so the sequenced TCRB transcripts were expressed ones. The source is immuneACCESS, and TCRdb retained only in-frame sequences with V and J called. Part of the clones is not carried over; for the studies checked, unresolved V genes explain less than half of this, and the remainder is unexplained. Present in this sample are some 300,000 clones, roughly 8% of which were seen just once. The top ten clones comprise approximately 1% of the sample. Specimen: central memory CD4+ T cells from blood. Every receptor here comes from a woman under 30 in good health.

The genes are TRBV5-1 and TRBJ1-5; D is unresolved. Trimming removed 4 bases at V and 5 bases at J, with 10 bases between. Germline V gives CDR1 SGHRS, CDR2 YFSETQ. This CDR3 has 13 amino acids. The CDR3 spells CASSPGPDQPQHF. As DNA, the CDR3 is TGCGCCAGCAGCCCCGGGCCGGATCAGCCCCAGCATTTT.

This clone was counted at least ten times. The V gene is TRBV18, the J gene TRBJ2-5; D could derive from TRBD1 or TRBD2 (5 bases each). Germline V gene sequence: CDR1 KGHSH, CDR2 LQKENI. Trimming stripped 3 bases from V and 5 bases from J, with 10 bases between. The CDR3 totals 13 residues. The CDR3 bases are TGTGCCAGCTCACCTAACTGGGGGGAGACCCAGTACTTC. Its translation is CASSPNWGETQYF.

The chain is built from TRBV6-5 and TRBJ1-2; D is undetermined. V was pared by 8 bases and J by 3 bases, with 4 bases between. The CDR3 is made up of 10 amino acids. Per the germline V gene, CDR1 is MNHEY and CDR2 is SVGAGI. The CDR3 DNA reads TGTGCCAGCGGGGACTATGGCTACACCTTC. Encoded protein: CASGDYGYTF.

This clone occurred many times. The chain has TRBV23-1 and TRBJ1-2, with D uncertain. TRBV23-1 qualifies as an ORF whose function is uncertain. The CDR3 contains 14 residues. V was clipped by 4 bases and J by 8 bases, with 17 bases between them. CDR3 bases: TGCGCCAGCAGTCGATGCCTCGTCTCCCTAGGCTACACCTTC. Protein: CASSRCLVSLGYTF.

This sequence joins TRBV6-6 and TRBJ2-3, with 9 bases matching TRBD2. The V segment lost 7 bases and the J segment 2 bases; nucleotides outside the gene matches: 10. The CDR3 extends over 16 amino acids. The germline CDR1 and CDR2 sequences are MNHNY and SVGAGI (reference sequence). The DNA for the CDR3 is TGTGCCAGCACTCCTCTCGCGGGAGGGTTCACAGATACGCAGTATTTT. Protein sequence: CASTPLAGGFTDTQYF.

The count of this clone is one. V usage is TRBV29-1 and J usage is TRBJ1-2; D possibly corresponds to TRBD1 (5 bases). The CDR3 totals 17 residues. V was cut by 4 bases and J by 2 bases, with 23 bases left in between. The germline gives CDR1 SQVTM, CDR2 ANQGSEA. CDR3 DNA: TGCAGCGTTGCCCGGAGTATTTTGGGGAGGGGCAACTATGGCTACACCTTC. It codes for CSVARSILGRGNYGYTF.

The rearrangement joins TRBV6-1 to TRBJ1-5, with D unclear. Per the germline V gene, CDR1 is MNHNS and CDR2 is SASEGT. V was cut by 4 bases and J by 0 bases, with 13 bases left in between. The CDR3 contains 16 residues. DNA for the CDR3: TGTGCCAGCAGTGGATTAGGCCCTAATAGCAATCAGCCCCAGCATTTT. Its protein product is CASSGLGPNSNQPQHF.

The genes are TRBV18 and TRBJ2-7; 9 positions match TRBD2. Germline CDR1 reads KGHSH; CDR2 reads LQKENI. Losses at the gene ends were 3 bases for V and 6 bases for J; bases not matched to a gene: 12. The CDR3 extends over 16 amino acids. CDR3 in amino acids: CASSPGLAGAGSEQYF. The CDR3 DNA reads as TGTGCCAGCTCACCGGGACTAGCAGGGGCTGGCTCCGAGCAGTACTTC.

This clone was observed a handful of times. V and J are TRBV7-9 and TRBJ1-2; 7 nucleotides agree with TRBD1. Germline CDR1 SEHNR, CDR2 FQNEAQ (reference sequence). This CDR3 comprises 13 residues. J lost 6 bases, V lost 4 bases, and 5 bases had no gene match. In nucleotides, the CDR3 is TGTGCCAGCAGCTCCAGGGGGAGGGATGGCTACACCTTC. Residues: CASSSRGRDGYTF.

This clone turned up a few times. The chain has TRBV2 and TRBJ2-5; D perhaps matches TRBD2 (5 bases). CDR3 length: 13 amino acids. Germline CDR1 SNHLY, CDR2 FYNNEI. V lost 7 bases, J lost 4 bases, and 13 bases lay in between. The CDR3 sequence is CASIEGEGETQYF. The CDR3 DNA reads as TGTGCCAGCATCGAGGGAGAAGGAGAGACCCAGTACTTC.

V and J are TRBV6-6 and TRBJ1-1; D is possibly TRBD1 (5 bases). Germline V lookup: CDR1 MNHNY, CDR2 SVGAGI (reference sequence). Trimming stripped 7 bases from V and 0 bases from J, with 15 bases between. The CDR3 is 15 amino acids. CDR3 region: CASNHAGTVNTEAFF. The CDR3 region has the DNA TGTGCCAGCAACCACGCCGGGACGGTGAACACTGAAGCTTTCTTT.

V and J are TRBV5-1 and TRBJ1-2; possible D gene TRBD1, 5 bases. The CDR3 has 14 residues. Germline V CDR1 and CDR2: SGHRS, YFSETQ. Trimming left V 4 bases short and J 0 bases short, with 10 bases between. The CDR3 spells CASSTTAANYGYTF. CDR3 nucleotide sequence: TGCGCCAGCAGCACGACAGCAGCTAACTATGGCTACACCTTC.

This clone was observed a few times. The chain combines TRBV7-8 with TRBJ2-7, with TRBD1 matching 9 bases. This CDR3 contains 16 residues. From germline, CDR1 is SGHVS and CDR2 FQNEAQ. J gave up 3 bases and V 1 base, and 7 bases lay outside the gene matches. CDR3 sequence (DNA): TGTGCCAGCAGCTTAGGGTCGGGACAGGGAATCTACGAGCAGTACGTC. Encoded protein: CASSLGSGQGIYEQYV.

The table lists this clone with a few counts. The rearrangement uses TRBV13 and TRBJ2-1; 7 positions agree with TRBD2. Germline V gene data show CDR1 as PRHDT and CDR2 as FYEKMQ (reference sequence). The CDR3 extends over 16 amino acids. V shed 1 base and J 4 bases; nucleotides not matched to a gene: 7. For the CDR3, the DNA is TGTGCCAGCAGCTTAGTGGGGACTACCTCATACAATGAGCAGTTCTTC. It encodes CASSLVGTTSYNEQFF.

This clone has just a few counts. The chain recombines TRBV7-2 with TRBJ2-1, with TRBD2 identical over 10 bases. The germline V gene encodes CDR1 SGHTA and CDR2 FQGNSA. The CDR3 sequence is 15 residues long. V was pared by 5 bases and J by 4 bases, with 5 bases of the junction left unmatched. The DNA of the CDR3 is TGTGCCAGCAGCCGGATGACTAGCGGGTACAATGAGCAGTTCTTC. As protein: CASSRMTSGYNEQFF.

As regards this clone: The same CDR3 arises from other DNA sequences in this sample as well. The chain couples TRBV7-9 to TRBJ2-3; D is unresolved. CDR3 length: 12 residues. CDR1 SEHNR and CDR2 FQNEAQ come from the germline V gene (reference sequence). Deletions cut 5 bases from V and 3 bases from J, with 6 bases between. The CDR3 DNA is TGTGCCAGCAGCCTCCTTACAGATACGCAGTATTTT. Translation gives CASSLLTDTQYF.

The chain couples TRBV7-2 to TRBJ2-5; 12 nucleotides agree with TRBD2. Germline CDR1 reads SGHTA; CDR2 reads FQGNSA. The length of the CDR3 is 18 residues. V dropped 1 base and J dropped 2; count of bases not matched to a gene: 8. CDR3 sequence reads: CASSLGPPLAGGQETQYF. CDR3 bases: TGTGCCAGCAGCTTAGGCCCTCCTCTAGCGGGGGGGCAAGAGACCCAGTACTTC.

In its sample, this clone was seen a few times. CDR3 loop: CASSLAPGARGYTF. The CDR3 DNA is TGCGCCAGCAGCTTGGCCCCGGGGGCGCGAGGCTACACCTTC. The rearrangement uses TRBV5-1 and TRBJ1-2; perhaps TRBD1 as D (6 bases). CDR3 length: 14 residues. Trimming removed 0 bases from V and 8 bases from J, with 14 bases in between. The V gene's germline CDR1 is SGHRS and CDR2 YFSETQ. Supplemented by reference TRBV5-1 and TRBJ1-2, the full variable domain reads KAGVTQTPRYLIKTRGQQVTLSCSPISGHRSVSWYQQTPGQGLQFLFEYFSETQRNKGNFPGRFSGRQFSNSRSEMNVSTLELGDSALYLCASSLAPGARGYTFGSGTRLTVV.

This sequence joins TRBV5-6 and TRBJ1-5; no clear D. CDR3 size: 15 residues. V was shortened by 1 base and J by 0 bases, with 8 bases between the two germline ends. Germline CDR1 is SGHDT and CDR2 is YYEEEE. The CDR3 DNA follows: TGTGCCAGCAGCTTGCGCCACCTTAGCAATCAGCCCCAGCATTTT. It is translated as CASSLRHLSNQPQHF.

The rearrangement joins TRBV6-5 to TRBJ1-1, with TRBD1 matching over 8 bases. This CDR3 comprises 14 residues. V dropped 6 bases and J dropped 5; count of bases not matched to a gene: 8. Germline V gene lookup returns CDR1 MNHEY and CDR2 SVGAGI. This chain's CDR3 is CASSRGQGGTEAFF. CDR3 DNA sequence: TGTGCCAGCAGCCGAGGACAGGGCGGTACTGAAGCTTTCTTT.

This clone occurred once. The rearrangement links TRBV7-3 to TRBJ1-1; a possible D gene is TRBD1 (5 bases). Germline V gives CDR1 SGHTA, CDR2 FQGTGA. Trimming removed 5 bases at V and 1 base at J, with 17 bases between. This CDR3 has 16 residues. In DNA form, the CDR3 reads TGTGCCAGCAGCATGGGGACGGACACCCCGAACACTGAAGCTTTCTTT. This encodes CASSMGTDTPNTEAFF.

This clone was counted between two and nine times. The J gene is TRBJ1-3, the V gene TRBV14; no reliable D call. The CDR3 sequence is 16 residues long. Germline V gene sequence: CDR1 SGHDN, CDR2 FVKESK. V lost 0 bases to trimming and J lost 0 bases, with 9 bases between them. The DNA for the CDR3 is TGTGCCAGCAGCCAAGATCTACCCTTCTCTGGAAACACCATATATTTT. It yields the protein CASSQDLPFSGNTIYF.

The sample holds many counts of this clone. In DNA form, the CDR3 reads TGTGCCAGCTCCATGGCTAGCACAGATACGCAGTATTTT. Translation: CASSMASTDTQYF. The chain has TRBV18 and TRBJ2-3; no clear D gene. There are 13 residues in the CDR3. V lost 6 bases to trimming and J lost 0 bases, with 7 bases between them. Per germline, CDR1 KGHSH and CDR2 LQKENI.

The chain combines TRBV19 with TRBJ2-1; D unclear. The CDR3 is made up of 14 amino acids. V was shortened by 4 bases and J by 7 bases, with 14 bases between the two germline ends. Germline CDR1 LNHDA, CDR2 SQIVND (reference sequence). CDR3 sequence reads: CASSTGSHRNEQFF. CDR3 in DNA: TGTGCCAGTAGTACCGGCTCCCATAGGAATGAGCAGTTCTTC.